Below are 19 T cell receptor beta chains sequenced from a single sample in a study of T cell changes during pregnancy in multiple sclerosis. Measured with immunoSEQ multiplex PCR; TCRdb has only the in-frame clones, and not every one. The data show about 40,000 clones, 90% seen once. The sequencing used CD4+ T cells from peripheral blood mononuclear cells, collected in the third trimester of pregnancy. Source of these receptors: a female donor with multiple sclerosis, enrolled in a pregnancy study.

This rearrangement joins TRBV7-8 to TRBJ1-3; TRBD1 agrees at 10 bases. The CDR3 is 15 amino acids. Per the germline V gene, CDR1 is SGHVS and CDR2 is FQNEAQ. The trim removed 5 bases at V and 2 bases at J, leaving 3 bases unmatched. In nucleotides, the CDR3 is TGTGCCAGCAGCCACGACAGGGGGCCTGGAAACACCATATATTTT. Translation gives CASSHDRGPGNTIYF.

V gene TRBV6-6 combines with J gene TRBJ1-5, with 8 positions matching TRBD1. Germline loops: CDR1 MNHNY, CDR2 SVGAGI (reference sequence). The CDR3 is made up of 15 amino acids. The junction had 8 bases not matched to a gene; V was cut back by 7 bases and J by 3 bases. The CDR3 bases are TGTGCCAGCAAAGTTGCAGGGGGCAACAATCAGCCCCAGCATTTT. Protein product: CASKVAGGNNQPQHF.

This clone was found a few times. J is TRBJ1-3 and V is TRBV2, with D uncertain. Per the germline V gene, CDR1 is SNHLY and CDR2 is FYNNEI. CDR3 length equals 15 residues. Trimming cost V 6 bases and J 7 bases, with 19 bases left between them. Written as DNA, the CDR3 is TGTGCCAGCAGGCCCGGGGTTTTCACTGAGAACACCATATATTTT. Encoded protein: CASRPGVFTENTIYF.

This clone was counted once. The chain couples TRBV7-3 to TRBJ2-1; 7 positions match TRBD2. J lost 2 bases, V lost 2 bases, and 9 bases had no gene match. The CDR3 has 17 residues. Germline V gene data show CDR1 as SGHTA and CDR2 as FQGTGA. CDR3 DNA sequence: TGTGCCAGCAGCTTATTTCCGGGAGGACGAACCTACAATGAGCAGTTCTTC. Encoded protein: CASSLFPGGRTYNEQFF.

The CDR3 bases are TGTGCCAGCAGCTTAGCTGTATCACGACTAGCGGGCAATGAGCAGTTCTTC. This translates into CASSLAVSRLAGNEQFF. This sequence joins TRBV7-2 and TRBJ2-1; 10 bases map to TRBD2. Germline V gene lookup returns CDR1 SGHTA and CDR2 FQGNSA. Trimming took 0 bases from V and 6 from J; bases not matched to a gene: 8. The CDR3 is 17 amino acids.

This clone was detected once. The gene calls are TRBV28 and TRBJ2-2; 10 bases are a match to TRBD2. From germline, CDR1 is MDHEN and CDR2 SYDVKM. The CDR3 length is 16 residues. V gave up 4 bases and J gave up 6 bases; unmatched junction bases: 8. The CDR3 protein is CASSSSAGGPSGELFF. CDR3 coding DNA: TGTGCCAGCAGTTCCTCAGCGGGAGGGCCGTCCGGGGAGCTGTTTTTT.

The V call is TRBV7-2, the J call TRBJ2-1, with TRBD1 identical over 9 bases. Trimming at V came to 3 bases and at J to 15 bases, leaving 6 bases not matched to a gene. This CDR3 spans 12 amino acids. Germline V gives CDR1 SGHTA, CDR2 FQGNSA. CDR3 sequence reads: CASSFVTGGWFF. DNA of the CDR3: TGTGCCAGCAGCTTTGTGACAGGGGGGTGGTTCTTC. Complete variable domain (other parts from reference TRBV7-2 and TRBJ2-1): GAGVSQSPSNKVTEKGKDVELRCDPISGHTALYWYRQSLGQGLEFLIYFQGNSAPDKSGLPSDRFSAERTGGSVSTLTIQRTQQEDSAVYLCASSFVTGGWFFGPGTRLTVL.

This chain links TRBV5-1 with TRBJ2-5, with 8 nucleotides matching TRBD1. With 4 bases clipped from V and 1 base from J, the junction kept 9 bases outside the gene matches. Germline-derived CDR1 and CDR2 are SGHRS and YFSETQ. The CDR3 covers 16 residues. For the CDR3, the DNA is TGCGCCAGCAGCCCTCGGACAGGGTGGGCCCAAGAGACCCAGTACTTC. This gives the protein CASSPRTGWAQETQYF.

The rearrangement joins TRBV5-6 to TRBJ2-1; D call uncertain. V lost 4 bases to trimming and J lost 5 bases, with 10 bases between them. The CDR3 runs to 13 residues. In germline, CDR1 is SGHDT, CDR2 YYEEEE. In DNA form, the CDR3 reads TGTGCCAGCAGCCGCTACCGAAACAATGAGCAGTTCTTC. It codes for CASSRYRNNEQFF.

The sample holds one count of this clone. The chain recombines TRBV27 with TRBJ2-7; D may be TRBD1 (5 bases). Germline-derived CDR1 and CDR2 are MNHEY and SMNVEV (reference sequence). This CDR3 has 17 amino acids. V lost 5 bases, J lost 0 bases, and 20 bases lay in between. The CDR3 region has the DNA TGTGCCAGCAGTCCATTCGGTTGGGCAGGGATCTCCTACGAGCAGTACTTC. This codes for CASSPFGWAGISYEQYF.

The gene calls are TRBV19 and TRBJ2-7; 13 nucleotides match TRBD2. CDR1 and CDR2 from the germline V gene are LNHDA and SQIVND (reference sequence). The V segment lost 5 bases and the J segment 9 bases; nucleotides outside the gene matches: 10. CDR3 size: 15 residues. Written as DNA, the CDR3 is TGTGCCAGTAGTCCTGGGACTAGCGGGATACCCAGGCAGTACTTC. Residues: CASSPGTSGIPRQYF.

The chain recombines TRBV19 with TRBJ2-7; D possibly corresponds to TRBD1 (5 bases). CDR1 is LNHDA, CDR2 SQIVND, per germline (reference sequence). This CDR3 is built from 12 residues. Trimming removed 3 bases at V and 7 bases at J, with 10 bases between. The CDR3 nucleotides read TGTGCCAGTAGTATGAAACAGGAGGAGCAGTACTTC. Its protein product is CASSMKQEEQYF.

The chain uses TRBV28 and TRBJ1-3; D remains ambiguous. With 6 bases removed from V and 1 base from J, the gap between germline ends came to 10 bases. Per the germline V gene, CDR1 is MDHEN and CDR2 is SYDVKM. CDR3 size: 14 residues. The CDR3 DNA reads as TGTGCCAGCAGCCCCGGCGGATCTGGAAACACCATATATTTT. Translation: CASSPGGSGNTIYF.

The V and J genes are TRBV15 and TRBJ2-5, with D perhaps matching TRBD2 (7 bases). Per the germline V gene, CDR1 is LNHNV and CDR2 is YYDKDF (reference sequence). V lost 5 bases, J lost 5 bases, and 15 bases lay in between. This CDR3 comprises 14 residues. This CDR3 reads CATSLGGAKETQYF. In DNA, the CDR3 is TGTGCCACCAGCCTGGGGGGGGCTAAGGAGACCCAGTACTTC.

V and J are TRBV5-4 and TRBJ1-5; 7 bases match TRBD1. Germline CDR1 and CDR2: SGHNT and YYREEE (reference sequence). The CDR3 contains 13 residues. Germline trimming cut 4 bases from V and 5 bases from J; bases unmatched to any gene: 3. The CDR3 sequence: CASSRDSDQPQHF. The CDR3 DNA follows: TGTGCCAGCAGCCGGGACAGCGATCAGCCCCAGCATTTT. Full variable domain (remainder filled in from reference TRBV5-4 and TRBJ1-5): ETGVTQSPTHLIKTRGQQVTLRCSSQSGHNTVSWYQQALGQGPQFIFQYYREEENGRGNFPPRFSGLQFPNYSSELNVNALELDDSALYLCASSRDSDQPQHFGDGTRLSIL.

The CDR3 DNA follows: TGCGCCAGCGGAGGACCTGACAGGGGGAGTAATGGCTACACCTTC. It encodes CASGGPDRGSNGYTF. V usage is TRBV10-2 and J usage is TRBJ1-2; 9 nucleotides match TRBD1. Germline-derived CDR1 and CDR2 are WSHSY and SAAADI. This CDR3 region has 15 residues. Losses at the gene ends were 8 bases for V and 6 bases for J; bases not matched to a gene: 13.

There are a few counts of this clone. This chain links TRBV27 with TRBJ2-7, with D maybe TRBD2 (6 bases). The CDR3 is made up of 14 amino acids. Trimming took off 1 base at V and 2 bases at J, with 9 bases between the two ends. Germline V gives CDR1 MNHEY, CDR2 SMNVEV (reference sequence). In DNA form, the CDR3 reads TGTGCCAGCAGTTTATACTGGGGGGCCTACGAGCAGTACTTC. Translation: CASSLYWGAYEQYF.

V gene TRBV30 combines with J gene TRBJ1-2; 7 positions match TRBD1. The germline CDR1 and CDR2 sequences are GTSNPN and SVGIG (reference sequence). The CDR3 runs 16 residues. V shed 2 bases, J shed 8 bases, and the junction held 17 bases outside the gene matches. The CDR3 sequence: CAWSLGTSTGVRGYTF. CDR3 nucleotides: TGTGCCTGGAGTCTAGGGACCAGCACAGGGGTCCGAGGCTACACCTTC.

The CDR3 reads CAIRKGLESLTEAFF. CDR3 coding DNA: TGTGCCATCAGGAAAGGACTGGAAAGCCTCACTGAAGCTTTCTTT. V and J are TRBV10-3 and TRBJ1-1; the D is unclear. The germline V gene encodes CDR1 ENHRY and CDR2 SYGVKD. The germline V and J ends were trimmed by 6 bases and 4 bases, with 18 bases remaining between them. The CDR3 consists of 15 residues.